This T cell receptor beta chain was sequenced for a study of shared clonotypes between healthy human individuals. This clone was seen more than once but under ten times. What it binds is not known. Study-wide results and limits: What naive subsets generally showed was a larger estimated richness than memory subsets showed.

Libraries were prepared by immunoSEQ multiplex PCR; TCRdb keeps only in-frame clonotypes and omits some of them. This sample has some 2.3 million clones; approximately 93% occur once, and the top ten carry about 0.41%. The CDR3 contains 14 residues. V lost 0 bases, J lost 4 bases, and 8 bases lay in between. CDR1 SGHNT and CDR2 YYREEE come from the germline V gene (reference sequence). This TCR derives from a man aged 18 to 30 in good health. Some clones in this sample may be carry-over from other donors' samples. The rearrangement joins TRBV5-4 to TRBJ1-5; D remains ambiguous. The sequencing input was naive CD4+ T cells from PBMCs. Subset indicated: CD45RA+ positively selected. CDR3 amino acids: CASSLDMANQPQHF. The CDR3 region has the DNA TGTGCCAGCAGCTTGGATATGGCGAATCAGCCCCAGCATTTT.